This T cell receptor beta chain was recorded in a study of spatial heterogeneity in lung cancer. In this sample, this clonotype turned up many times. MiXCR, run by TCRdb on the 5' RACE reads, gives a single entry per CDR3 protein. The sample consists of 30,000 to 45,000 distinct CDR3 sequences, less than 9.5% of them appearing once. Deletions cut 0 bases from V and 4 bases from J, with 12 bases between. CDR3 size: 15 residues. CDR1 LGHDT and CDR2 YNNKEL come from the germline V gene (reference sequence). Time point denoted: sample taken at primary tumor resection. Whole RNA, which was extracted from tumor, nontumor lung tissue or frozen PBMC, was sequenced without any cell sorting.

The receptor comes from a female donor with early-stage non-small cell lung cancer. The sequenced sample was PBMCs, obtained at surgery. This chain links TRBV3-1 with TRBJ1-2; D uncertain. The CDR3 nucleotides are TGTGCCAGCAGCCAAGATGGTAAACGGTTCTATGGCTACACCTTC. It specifies CASSQDGKRFYGYTF.